A selection of T cell receptor beta chains follows, all from one sample in a study of PD-1 blockade in classical Hodgkin lymphoma. Libraries were prepared by immunoSEQ multiplex PCR; TCRdb keeps only in-frame clonotypes and omits some of them. The table has some 100,000 clones, roughly 92% seen once. Here the sequenced sample was peripheral blood mononuclear cells (PBMCs), taken at baseline. The source of these receptors is a human donor with classical Hodgkin lymphoma. Each CDR3 is given with its conserved first and last residue. Fields, in order: J gene, CDR3 length, D gene, clone size, V gene, CDR3 protein, CDR3 DNA. D genes are given only for firm matches. Clone size is shown for a subset of rows, as once, few, many or a class of expanded clone.

TRBJ2-2 | 16 | TRBD1 | . | TRBV11-2 | CASRQPGQGWTGELFF | TGTGCCAGCAGACAGCCGGGACAGGGTTGGACCGGGGAGCTGTTTTTT
TRBJ1-5 | 12 | . | . | TRBV27 | CASSRGGQPQHF | TGTGCCAGCAGTCGTGGCGGTCAGCCCCAGCATTTT
TRBJ1-2 | 16 | TRBD1 | once | TRBV19 | CASTPGQENSFYGYTF | TGTGCCAGTACCCCGGGACAGGAAAATAGTTTTTATGGCTACACCTTC
TRBJ2-1 | 13 | TRBD2 | . | TRBV28 | CASSVNPGLAEFF | TGTGCCAGCAGTGTGAATCCGGGACTAGCGGAGTTCTTC
TRBJ2-1 | 10 | . | . | TRBV7-8 | CASSGNEQFF | TGTGCCAGCAGCGGGAATGAGCAGTTCTTC
TRBJ1-4 | 13 | . | . | TRBV29-1 | CSVVYGGVGKLFF | TGCAGCGTTGTGTACGGGGGAGTGGGAAAACTGTTTTTT
TRBJ1-2 | 11 | . | . | TRBV20-1 | CSARSGDGYTF | TGCAGTGCTAGATCGGGGGATGGCTACACCTTC
TRBJ2-2 | 17 | . | . | TRBV16 | CASSQSLRGENIGELFF | TGTGCCAGCAGTCAATCCCTCAGGGGAGAGAACATCGGGGAGCTGTTTTTT
TRBJ2-7 | 14 | . | . | TRBV27 | CASSLSRGGYEQYF | TGTGCCAGCAGTTTATCCCGGGGCGGATACGAGCAGTACTTC
TRBJ2-3 | 18 | . | . | TRBV4-1 | CASSQGWAQSGSTDTQYF | TGCGCCAGCAGCCAAGGATGGGCCCAGTCCGGGAGTACAGATACGCAGTATTTT
TRBJ2-3 | 15 | . | . | TRBV19 | CASSAAPGEADTQYF | TGTGCCAGTAGTGCGGCCCCGGGGGAGGCAGATACGCAGTATTTT